Sequencing of this TCR beta chain was carried out in a study of cytotoxic CD8 clonotypes in ibrutinib-treated CLL. Study as a whole: The patients comprised approximately eleven relapsed/refractory and around 16 treatment-naive cases, about 18 IGHV unmutated. The taking of response samples occurred after a median roughly twelve months of treatment, with a range of 6 to 36. Whole-study findings and limits: The study found baseline clonality above age-matched healthy donors, tracking circulating CD8+ T-cell counts. Clonality went up at the time of ibrutinib response, stayed stable in sustained remission, and later dropped back toward its baseline level at progression.

Sequenced by immunoSEQ multiplex PCR; TCRdb stores in-frame clones only, minus some. There are tens of thousands of clones in the sample; approximately 71% occur only once, and just over 50% lies in the top ten. The CDR3 loop spans 13 amino acids. Germline lookup yields CDR1 MNHEY and CDR2 SMNVEV (reference sequence). V dropped 5 bases and J dropped 8; count of bases not matched to a gene: 4. Concerning this clone: What it recognizes is unknown.

This receptor was obtained from a human donor with chronic lymphocytic leukemia. Sequenced here: PBMCs, sampled at disease progression, from a patient treated with ibrutinib. J is TRBJ2-2 and V is TRBV27; 8 bases map to TRBD1. CDR3 DNA: TGTGCCAGCAGTATAAGGACAGGGGGGGAGCTGTTTTTT. Translated: CASSIRTGGELFF.